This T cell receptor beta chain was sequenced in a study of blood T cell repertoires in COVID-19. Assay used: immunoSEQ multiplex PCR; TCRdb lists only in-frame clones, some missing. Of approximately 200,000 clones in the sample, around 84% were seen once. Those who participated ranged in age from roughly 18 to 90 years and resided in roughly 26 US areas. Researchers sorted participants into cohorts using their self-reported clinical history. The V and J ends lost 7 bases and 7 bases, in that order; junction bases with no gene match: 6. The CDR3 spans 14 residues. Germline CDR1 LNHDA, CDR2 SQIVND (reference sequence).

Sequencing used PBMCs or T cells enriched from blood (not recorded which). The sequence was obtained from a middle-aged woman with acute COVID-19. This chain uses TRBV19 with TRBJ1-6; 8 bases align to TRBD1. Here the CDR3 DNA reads TGTGCCAGTACCTTCGACAGGGGCAATTCACCCCTCCACTTT. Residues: CASTFDRGNSPLHF.